This entry concerns a single T cell receptor (beta chain). This record comes from a study of blood T cell repertoires in COVID-19. Looking at the study overall: From the United States, Italy and Spain came samples of acute and convalescent COVID-19. The analysed material was cDNA or gDNA that came from T cells, B-cell-depleted T cells, or PBMCs.

Per the authors' pipeline: Researchers report that nucleated cell counts were estimated from reference gene primer amplification. The protocol was immunoSEQ multiplex PCR, while the TCRdb copy is restricted to in-frame clones and leaves out a portion. The DNA gave D and trimming, while V, J and clone size come from that table. The sample shows tens of thousands of clones, 70% to 75% of them seen only once. V was pared by 1 base and J by 3 bases, with 9 bases between. The CDR3 contains 14 residues. The germline CDR1 and CDR2 sequences are SEHNR and FQNEAQ (reference sequence). Sequencing was performed on peripheral blood. This sequence originates from a woman aged 70 to 79 with acute or convalescent COVID-19. V usage is TRBV7-9 and J usage is TRBJ1-2; D is unresolved. CDR3 in amino acids: CASSLVLTDYGYTF. The CDR3 DNA sequence: TGTGCCAGCAGCTTAGTGTTAACAGACTATGGCTACACCTTC. Combining the CDR3 with reference TRBV7-9 and TRBJ1-2 gives the whole variable domain DTGVSQNPRHKITKRGQNVTFRCDPISEHNRLYWYRQTLGQGPEFLTYFQNEAQLEKSRLLSDRFSAERPKGSFSTLEIQRTEQGDSAMYLCASSLVLTDYGYTFGSGTRLTVV.